The 18 T cell receptor beta chains below come from one sample, sequenced in a study of OX40 agonist ivuxolimab in advanced cancers. TCRdb's table, derived via immunoSEQ multiplex PCR, lists solely in-frame clones and lacks some. This table has tens of thousands of clones, 85% to 90% appearing once. This specimen was CD4+ or CD8+ T cells sorted from blood, taken in a trial of the OX40 agonist ivuxolimab. Receptors were obtained from an adult with an advanced solid tumor such as melanoma, head and neck, liver or kidney cancer.

This clone has a single count. The rearrangement links TRBV5-4 to TRBJ2-2, with D possibly TRBD2 on 7 matching bases. V gave up 4 bases and J gave up 1 base, with 17 bases separating them. The CDR3 runs to 17 residues. CDR1 and CDR2 (germline): SGHNT, YYREEE (reference sequence). The CDR3 region is CASSTPMGGRNTGELFF. DNA of the CDR3: TGTGCCAGCAGCACCCCCATGGGGGGGCGGAACACCGGGGAGCTGTTTTTT.

CDR3 DNA sequence: TGTGCCAGCAGTCCTGGGACCCCTAGCTCCTACGAGCAGTACTTC. Amino acid sequence: CASSPGTPSSYEQYF. V usage is TRBV28 and J usage is TRBJ2-7; D could derive from TRBD1 or TRBD2 (5 bases each). CDR1 is MDHEN, CDR2 SYDVKM, per germline. V lost 5 bases, J lost 0 bases, and 14 bases lay in between. The CDR3 has 15 residues.

V is TRBV27 and J is TRBJ2-1; D remains unclear. Trimming left V 0 bases short and J 5 bases short, with 5 bases between. This CDR3 region has 13 residues. Germline V gene lookup returns CDR1 MNHEY and CDR2 SMNVEV (reference sequence). In DNA, the CDR3 is TGTGCCAGCAGTTTATCCCCGAACAATGAGCAGTTCTTC. Protein product: CASSLSPNNEQFF.

The chain has TRBV6-5 and TRBJ2-7; D remains unclear. The CDR3 consists of 15 residues. Germline CDR1 MNHEY, CDR2 SVGAGI. With 5 bases removed from V and 3 bases from J, the gap between germline ends came to 17 bases. This CDR3 reads CASSTRREASYEQYF. The CDR3 DNA reads as TGTGCCAGCAGTACCCGTCGAGAAGCAAGCTACGAGCAGTACTTC.

This chain links TRBV7-8 with TRBJ2-3, with a tentative D call TRBD2 (5 bases). Germline CDR1 and CDR2: SGHVS and FQNEAQ. V lost 5 bases and J 0 bases, leaving 15 bases between the germline ends. The CDR3 is made up of 16 amino acids. The CDR3 DNA sequence: TGTGCCAGCAGCCTCGAAAGGAGGCGTAGCACAGATACGCAGTATTTT. Protein: CASSLERRRSTDTQYF.

This chain links TRBV18 with TRBJ1-3; tentative D call: TRBD1 (5 bases). Looked up from germline, CDR1 is KGHSH and CDR2 is LQKENI. CDR3 size: 17 residues. Trimming took 3 bases from V and 0 from J, leaving 15 bases between them. CDR3 bases: TGTGCCAGCTCACCCCCCGACAGAAGGATCTCTGGAAACACCATATATTTT. Its protein is CASSPPDRRISGNTIYF.

The chain links TRBV14 to TRBJ2-1, with 9 bases identical to TRBD2. CDR1 is SGHDN and CDR2 is FVKESK in the germline V gene. The CDR3 has 16 amino acids. V was pared by 3 bases and J by 16 bases, with 19 bases of the junction left unmatched. The chain's CDR3 is CASSQFSGSALLSPFF. CDR3 sequence (DNA): TGTGCCAGCAGCCAGTTTAGCGGGAGTGCTCTCTTGAGCCCCTTCTTC.

The chain employs TRBV28 and TRBJ1-4; D is perhaps TRBD1 (5 bases). V lost 3 bases and J 5 bases, leaving 10 bases between the germline ends. Germline CDR1 reads MDHEN; CDR2 reads SYDVKM. The CDR3 has 14 residues. Here the CDR3 reads CASSLPGMNEKLFF. The CDR3 DNA is TGTGCCAGCAGTTTGCCAGGGATGAATGAAAAACTGTTTTTT.

In this sample, this clone turned up once. V is TRBV11-2 and J is TRBJ2-1; 13 bases are shared with TRBD2. The V segment lost 5 bases and the J segment 9 bases; nucleotides outside the gene matches: 10. The CDR3 length is 16 residues. CDR1 is SGHAT, CDR2 FQNNGV, per germline. The CDR3: CASSPRTSGSSGEQFF. In nucleotides, the CDR3 is TGTGCCAGCAGCCCACGGACTAGCGGGAGTTCTGGTGAGCAGTTCTTC. Full variable domain (missing parts from reference TRBV11-2 and TRBJ2-1): EAGVAQSPRYKIIEKRQSVAFWCNPISGHATLYWYQQILGQGPKLLIQFQNNGVVDDSQLPKDRFSAERLKGVDSTLKIQPAKLEDSAVYLCASSPRTSGSSGEQFFGPGTRLTVL.

This chain links TRBV11-1 with TRBJ2-7, with TRBD2 identical over 8 bases. The CDR3 totals 14 residues. V shed 3 bases, J shed 3 bases, and the junction held 4 bases outside the gene matches. Germline CDR1 and CDR2: SGHAT and FQDESV (reference sequence). This CDR3 is CASSFTSGHYEQYF. CDR3 sequence (DNA): TGTGCCAGCAGCTTTACTAGCGGACACTACGAGCAGTACTTC. The whole variable domain, filled in from reference TRBV11-1 and TRBJ2-7, reads EAEVAQSPRYKITEKSQAVAFWCDPISGHATLYWYRQILGQGPELLVQFQDESVVDDSQLPKDRFSAERLKGVDSTLKIQPAELGDSAMYLCASSFTSGHYEQYFGPGTRLTVT.

V gene TRBV28 combines with J gene TRBJ2-4; 7 bases agree with TRBD1. Germline V gene data show CDR1 as MDHEN and CDR2 as SYDVKM. Trimming removed 2 bases from V and 1 base from J; junction bases left unmatched: 14. CDR3 length: 19 amino acids. The CDR3 DNA reads as TGTGCCAGCAGTTTAAGGGGGTATAACAGGGGTATGGCCAAAAACATTCAGTACTTC. This translates into CASSLRGYNRGMAKNIQYF.

The chain uses TRBV6-6 and TRBJ1-1; 7 nucleotides align to TRBD1. The CDR3 covers 14 residues. CDR1 is MNHNY and CDR2 is SVGAGI in the germline V gene (reference sequence). J was trimmed by 4 bases and V by 5 bases; bases with no gene match: 7. The CDR3 region is CASSRRQGGTEAFF. As DNA, the CDR3 is TGTGCCAGCAGTCGTCGACAGGGAGGCACTGAAGCTTTCTTT.

The V call is TRBV7-3, the J call TRBJ2-7, with 7 bases identical to TRBD2. The CDR3 has 15 amino acids. Germline trimming cut 5 bases from V and 2 bases from J; bases unmatched to any gene: 9. The germline V gene has CDR1 SGHTA and CDR2 FQGTGA. The CDR3 nucleotides read TGTGCCAGCAGCCCTCAGTTCGGACTAGCCTACGAGCAGTACTTC. Amino acid sequence: CASSPQFGLAYEQYF.

This clone was seen once. The chain carries TRBV7-3 and TRBJ2-2; D is possibly TRBD2 (6 bases). The CDR3 has 14 amino acids. Germline CDR1 and CDR2: SGHTA and FQGTGA. Trimming removed 0 bases from V and 4 bases from J, with 6 bases in between. The CDR3 spells CASSLTGSTGELFF. The DNA of the CDR3 is TGTGCCAGCAGCTTAACCGGGAGCACCGGGGAGCTGTTTTTT. Complete variable domain (other parts from reference TRBV7-3 and TRBJ2-2): GAGVSQTPSNKVTEKGKYVELRCDPISGHTALYWYRQSLGQGPEFLIYFQGTGAADDSGLPNDRFFAVRPEGSVSTLKIQRTERGDSAVYLCASSLTGSTGELFFGEGSRLTVL.

This clone was seen once. The V and J genes are TRBV28 and TRBJ2-5; TRBD1 is a possible D gene (5 bases). V was trimmed by 4 bases and J by 9 bases, leaving 12 bases between them. Germline V gene data show CDR1 as MDHEN and CDR2 as SYDVKM. The CDR3 spans 12 residues. CDR3 sequence: CASSSRVPAQYF. Written as DNA, the CDR3 is TGTGCCAGCAGTTCCAGGGTTCCGGCCCAGTACTTC.

The V call is TRBV6-6, the J call TRBJ2-7; either TRBD1 or TRBD2 may supply D (5 bases each). Germline-derived CDR1 and CDR2 are MNHNY and SVGAGI (reference sequence). This CDR3 comprises 15 residues. Trimming shortened V by 9 bases and J by 4 bases, and 22 bases separated the two germline ends. The CDR3 DNA sequence: TGTGCCAGTCAACCCCTTAAGGGGAGAACTTACGAGCAGTACTTC. Its protein is CASQPLKGRTYEQYF.

For the CDR3, the DNA is TGTGCCAGTAGTAGGCACTCCACAGGGGCCCCCACCGGGGAGCTGTTTTTT. Translation gives CASSRHSTGAPTGELFF. This chain links TRBV19 with TRBJ2-2; 7 bases fit TRBD1. With 4 bases clipped from V and 4 bases from J, the junction kept 12 bases outside the gene matches. CDR1 is LNHDA and CDR2 is SQIVND in the germline V gene (reference sequence). The CDR3 has 17 residues.

This chain uses TRBV5-6 with TRBJ1-1; D not resolved. Per germline, CDR1 SGHDT and CDR2 YYEEEE. Trimming took off 2 bases at V and 5 bases at J, with 7 bases between the two ends. This CDR3 comprises 12 residues. The CDR3 reads CASSLGLTEAFF. CDR3 nucleotide sequence: TGTGCCAGCAGCTTAGGTTTGACTGAAGCTTTCTTT.